The 26 T cell receptor beta chains below come from one sample, sequenced in a study of control samples from healthy donors and cancer patients. Sequencing used immunoSEQ multiplex PCR; TCRdb keeps in-frame clones, though not all of them. The sample includes under 70,000 clones, about nine tenths of them seen just once. Sequencing input: PBMCs. The receptors were sampled from a man aged 55 to 70 with head and neck cancer.

V and J are TRBV10-2 and TRBJ1-2; D ambiguous. Germline CDR1 is WSHSY and CDR2 is SAAADI. Trimming removed 7 bases at V and 4 bases at J, with 16 bases between. This CDR3 region has 14 residues. The CDR3 here is CASTQDGSTYGYTF. CDR3 nucleotide sequence: TGCGCCAGCACCCAGGACGGATCCACCTATGGCTACACCTTC.

The sample holds one count of this clone. The V gene is TRBV5-1, the J gene TRBJ2-1; D gene ambiguous. CDR3 size: 15 residues. CDR1 is SGHRS, CDR2 YFSETQ, per germline. V was clipped by 5 bases and J by 7 bases, with 19 bases between them. The CDR3 sequence: CASSYGGVSRNEQFF. The CDR3 nucleotides are TGCGCCAGCAGTTACGGTGGAGTCTCTCGGAATGAGCAGTTCTTC.

This chain joins TRBV7-3 and TRBJ2-3; TRBD2 matches at 7 bases. Per the germline V gene, CDR1 is SGHTA and CDR2 is FQGTGA. The CDR3 is 14 amino acids. V lost 5 bases, J lost 1 base, and 3 bases stayed unmatched. The DNA of the CDR3 is TGTGCCAGCAGCCCCAGCGGGGGCACAGATACGCAGTATTTT. Protein: CASSPSGGTDTQYF. The complete variable domain, with remaining parts taken from reference TRBV7-3 and TRBJ2-3, reads GAGVSQTPSNKVTEKGKYVELRCDPISGHTALYWYRQSLGQGPEFLIYFQGTGAADDSGLPNDRFFAVRPEGSVSTLKIQRTERGDSAVYLCASSPSGGTDTQYFGPGTRLTVL.

The rearrangement uses TRBV14 and TRBJ2-2; 8 positions match TRBD1. Germline V lookup: CDR1 SGHDN, CDR2 FVKESK. The CDR3 sequence is 14 residues long. Losses at the gene ends were 5 bases for V and 4 bases for J; bases not matched to a gene: 3. CDR3 sequence reads: CASSAQGATGELFF. CDR3 in DNA: TGTGCCAGCAGCGCCCAGGGGGCCACCGGGGAGCTGTTTTTT.

This clone was found a few times. This rearrangement joins TRBV28 to TRBJ1-2; no clear D. Germline V gene sequence: CDR1 MDHEN, CDR2 SYDVKM. The CDR3 totals 15 residues. The ends were cut back, 0 bases at V and 5 bases at J, with 13 bases in the middle. The CDR3 region has the DNA TGTGCCAGCAGTTTATGGGGAGCCCATATATATGGCTACACCTTC. As protein: CASSLWGAHIYGYTF.

This chain connects TRBV2 to TRBJ1-4; the D gene is possibly TRBD1 (6 bases). This CDR3 comprises 15 residues. Deletions cut 10 bases from V and 7 bases from J, with 22 bases between. The germline CDR1 and CDR2 sequences are SNHLY and FYNNEI. CDR3 DNA: TGTGCCACCAGAGTTTCGGGGGCAAGGGGTGAAAAACTGTTTTTT. It specifies CATRVSGARGEKLFF. The full variable domain, rest sourced from reference TRBV2 and TRBJ1-4, is EPEVTQTPSHQVTQMGQEVILRCVPISNHLYFYWYRQILGQKVEFLVSFYNNEISEKSEIFDDQFSVERPDGSNFTLKIRSTKLEDSAMYFCATRVSGARGEKLFFGSGTQLSVL.

V gene TRBV18 combines with J gene TRBJ2-1, with 9 bases identical to TRBD1. Germline CDR1 reads KGHSH; CDR2 reads LQKENI. Losses at the gene ends were 5 bases for V and 9 bases for J; bases not matched to a gene: 2. This CDR3 has 12 amino acids. The chain's CDR3 is CASSRQGVEQFF. As DNA, the CDR3 is TGTGCCAGCTCAAGACAGGGGGTTGAGCAGTTCTTC.

The chain is built from TRBV11-3 and TRBJ1-6; no clear D. Deletions cut 5 bases from V and 3 bases from J, with 5 bases between. CDR3 size: 13 residues. The V gene's germline CDR1 is SGHNT and CDR2 YENEEA. CDR3 nucleotides: TGTGCCAGCAGCGCAAACTATAATTCACCCCTCCACTTT. Translated: CASSANYNSPLHF.

The J gene is TRBJ1-6, the V gene TRBV7-2; 10 bases map to TRBD1. The CDR3 is 16 residues long. The junction had 14 bases not matched to a gene; V was cut back by 4 bases and J by 14 bases. Germline loops: CDR1 SGHTA, CDR2 FQGNSA. In DNA, the CDR3 is TGTGCCAGCAGCTCTCATGGGACAGGGGCGGGCTCGACCCTCCACTTT. Amino acids: CASSSHGTGAGSTLHF.

Note on this clone: Sequence at one end of the junction differs from germline and may be a read error. The rearrangement joins TRBV7-7 to TRBJ2-7, with D possibly TRBD1 on 6 matching bases. Per the germline V gene, CDR1 is SSHAT and CDR2 is FNYEAQ (reference sequence). The CDR3 is made up of 13 amino acids. CDR3 sequence: CASSLGNTGEQYF. In DNA form, the CDR3 reads TGTGCTAGCAGCTTAGGAAACACAGGGGAGCAGTACTTC.

The J gene is TRBJ2-7, the V gene TRBV5-6, with a tentative D call TRBD2 (6 bases). There are 12 residues in the CDR3. Germline loops: CDR1 SGHDT, CDR2 YYEEEE. Between the trimmed V and J ends, which lost 4 bases and 8 bases, there was a span of 13 bases. The CDR3 coding sequence is TGTGCCAGCAGCGAGGAGGGTTATAAGCAGTACTTC. It is translated as CASSEEGYKQYF.

A word on this clone: Sequence at one end of the junction differs from germline and may be a read error. The gene calls are TRBV6-5 and TRBJ2-5; weak D call: TRBD1 (5 bases). The CDR3 has 14 residues. The V gene's germline CDR1 is MNHEY and CDR2 SVGAGI. The CDR3 region is CASSHSSRGETQYF. The DNA for the CDR3 is TGTGCCAGCAGTCACTCGTCAAGGGGAGAGACCCAGTACTTC.

This rearrangement joins TRBV4-1 to TRBJ2-7, with 8 bases lining up with TRBD1. In germline, CDR1 is MGHRA, CDR2 YSYEKL. Losses at the gene ends were 2 bases for V and 3 bases for J; bases not matched to a gene: 6. The CDR3 loop spans 15 amino acids. In DNA, the CDR3 is TGCGCCAGCAGCCAAAGGACAGGGATATACTACGAGCAGTACTTC. Its translation: CASSQRTGIYYEQYF.

The chain employs TRBV12-3 or TRBV12-4 and TRBJ1-5; D not certain. The V and J ends lost 9 bases and 11 bases respectively, with 17 bases between them. The CDR3 length is 12 residues. CDR3 DNA: TGTGCCAGTTCCATGGGGTCCTGGTCCCAGCATTTT. This sequence encodes CASSMGSWSQHF.

This rearrangement joins TRBV2 to TRBJ2-6; either TRBD1 or TRBD2 may fit D (5 bases each). Germline V gives CDR1 SNHLY, CDR2 FYNNEI. This CDR3 is built from 14 residues. The V end lost 6 bases, the J end lost 4 bases, and 10 bases lay between the germline ends. This CDR3 is CASRLGAGANVLTF. The DNA of the CDR3 is TGTGCCAGCAGGCTCGGGGCAGGGGCCAACGTCCTGACTTTC.

The gene calls are TRBV15 and TRBJ2-2; D call uncertain. The CDR3 loop spans 14 amino acids. V shed 9 bases and J shed 0 bases, with 11 bases lying between them. Germline CDR1 reads LNHNV; CDR2 reads YYDKDF (reference sequence). CDR3 in amino acids: CATRLSSNTGELFF. CDR3 bases: TGTGCCACGCGACTGAGTTCGAACACCGGGGAGCTGTTTTTT.

The chain couples TRBV5-1 to TRBJ2-7, with 7 bases aligning to TRBD1. J was trimmed by 5 bases and V by 6 bases; bases with no gene match: 11. Germline CDR1 and CDR2: SGHRS and YFSETQ. The CDR3 runs 14 residues. The CDR3 protein is CASNLGWDSNEQYF. CDR3 bases: TGCGCCAGCAATTTGGGATGGGACAGTAACGAGCAGTACTTC.

The chain joins TRBV5-6 to TRBJ2-7; D might be TRBD1 (6 bases). This CDR3 has 12 amino acids. V was trimmed by 0 bases and J by 6 bases, leaving 7 bases between them. CDR1 is SGHDT and CDR2 is YYEEEE in the germline V gene. In DNA, the CDR3 is TGTGCCAGCAGCTTGGGGGGGCTCGAGCAGTACTTC. Translating gives CASSLGGLEQYF. Complete variable domain (other parts from reference TRBV5-6 and TRBJ2-7): DAGVTQSPTHLIKTRGQQVTLRCSPKSGHDTVSWYQQALGQGPQFIFQYYEEEERQRGNFPDRFSGHQFPNYSSELNVNALLLGDSALYLCASSLGGLEQYFGPGTRLTVT.

The CDR3 DNA is TGTGCCAGCAGTCTACTAGCGGGAGTGACAGATACGCAGTATTTT. Its translation is CASSLLAGVTDTQYF. The chain couples TRBV6-5 to TRBJ2-3, with 11 bases that match TRBD2. The CDR3 has 15 amino acids. Germline values: CDR1 MNHEY, CDR2 SVGAGI. The V gene end was trimmed by 5 bases and the J gene end by 3 bases; junction bases not matched to a gene: 4.

The table lists this clone with a few counts. The chain has TRBV28 and TRBJ1-3, with D hard to call. Trimming left V 5 bases short and J 0 bases short, with 5 bases between. This CDR3 region has 13 residues. Germline assignment: CDR1 MDHEN and CDR2 SYDVKM. CDR3 DNA: TGTGCCAGCAGTAGGAGCTCTGGAAACACCATATATTTT. Residues: CASSRSSGNTIYF.

This chain connects TRBV2 to TRBJ2-2; tentative D call: TRBD1 (5 bases). The V gene's germline CDR1 is SNHLY and CDR2 FYNNEI. The length of the CDR3 is 13 residues. The ends were cut back, 8 bases at V and 5 bases at J, with 12 bases in the middle. CDR3 bases: TGTGCCAGCCGACAGATACGAACCGGGGAGCTGTTTTTT. This encodes CASRQIRTGELFF.

CDR3 DNA: TGTGCCAGCACCCCGGCTAGCGGGAGGGGGGAGACCCAGTACTTC. It yields the protein CASTPASGRGETQYF. V gene TRBV5-4 combines with J gene TRBJ2-5; 12 bases match TRBD2. Germline V lookup: CDR1 SGHNT, CDR2 YYREEE (reference sequence). CDR3 length: 15 amino acids. J gave up 5 bases and V 6 bases, and 8 bases lay outside the gene matches.

This sequence joins TRBV2 and TRBJ2-3; TRBD2 might be the D (6 bases). CDR1 is SNHLY and CDR2 is FYNNEI in the germline V gene. Trimming shortened V by 8 bases and J by 8 bases, and 17 bases separated the two germline ends. The CDR3 is 13 amino acids. As DNA, the CDR3 is TGTGCCAGCCTAAAGGAGGAGGGCTTTACGCAGTATTTT. This encodes CASLKEEGFTQYF.

The chain combines TRBV10-3 with TRBJ1-2; D might be TRBD1 (5 bases). The length of the CDR3 is 13 residues. Germline V CDR1 and CDR2: ENHRY, SYGVKD. The germline V and J ends were trimmed by 4 bases and 8 bases, with 14 bases remaining between them. In nucleotides, the CDR3 is TGTGCCATCAGTGTGGGTGGACGACAGGGCTACACCTTC. This translates into CAISVGGRQGYTF.

This chain links TRBV28 with TRBJ1-2; 11 positions match TRBD1. Germline loops: CDR1 MDHEN, CDR2 SYDVKM. V lost 5 bases to trimming and J lost 4 bases; unmatched junction nucleotides: 6. The CDR3 totals 15 residues. The CDR3 protein is CASSTGTGGVYGYTF. The CDR3 bases are TGTGCCAGCAGTACTGGGACAGGGGGGGTCTATGGCTACACCTTC.

The J gene is TRBJ2-1, the V gene TRBV6-4; weak D call: TRBD2 (6 bases). CDR3 length: 13 amino acids. The germline CDR1 and CDR2 sequences are MRHNA and SNTAGT. Trimming left V 4 bases short and J 6 bases short, with 10 bases between. CDR3 protein: CASSATRVNEQFF. As DNA, the CDR3 is TGTGCCAGCAGTGCGACTAGGGTCAATGAGCAGTTCTTC.